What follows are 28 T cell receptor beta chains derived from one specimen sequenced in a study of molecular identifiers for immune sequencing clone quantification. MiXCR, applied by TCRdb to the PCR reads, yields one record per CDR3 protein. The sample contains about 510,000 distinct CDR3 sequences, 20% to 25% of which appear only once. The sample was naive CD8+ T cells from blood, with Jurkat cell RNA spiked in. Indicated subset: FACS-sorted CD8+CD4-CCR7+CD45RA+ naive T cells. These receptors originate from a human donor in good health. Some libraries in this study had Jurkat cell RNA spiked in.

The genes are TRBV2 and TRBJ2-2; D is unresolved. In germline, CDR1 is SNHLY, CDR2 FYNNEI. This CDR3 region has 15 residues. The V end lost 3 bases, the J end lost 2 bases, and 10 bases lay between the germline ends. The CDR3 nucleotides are TGTGCCAGCAGTGATCCTGGCTTAAACACCGGGGAGCTGTTTTTT. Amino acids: CASSDPGLNTGELFF. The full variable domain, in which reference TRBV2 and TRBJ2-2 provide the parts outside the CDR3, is EPEVTQTPSHQVTQMGQEVILRCVPISNHLYFYWYRQILGQKVEFLVSFYNNEISEKSEIFDDQFSVERPDGSNFTLKIRSTKLEDSAMYFCASSDPGLNTGELFFGEGSRLTVL.

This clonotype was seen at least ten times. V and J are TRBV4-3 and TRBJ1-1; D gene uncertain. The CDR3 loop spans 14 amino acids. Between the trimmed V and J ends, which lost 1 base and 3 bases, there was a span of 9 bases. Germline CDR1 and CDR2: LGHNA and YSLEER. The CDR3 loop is CASSQARTDTEAFF. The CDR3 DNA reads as TGCGCCAGCAGCCAAGCGCGGACGGACACTGAAGCTTTCTTT.

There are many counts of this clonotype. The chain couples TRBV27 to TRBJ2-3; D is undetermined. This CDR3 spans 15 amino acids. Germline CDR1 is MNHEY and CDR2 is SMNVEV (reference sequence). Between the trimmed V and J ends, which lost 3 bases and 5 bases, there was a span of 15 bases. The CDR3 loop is CASSFDSLGRDTQYF. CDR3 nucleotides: TGTGCCAGCAGTTTTGACTCACTCGGCCGAGATACGCAGTATTTT.

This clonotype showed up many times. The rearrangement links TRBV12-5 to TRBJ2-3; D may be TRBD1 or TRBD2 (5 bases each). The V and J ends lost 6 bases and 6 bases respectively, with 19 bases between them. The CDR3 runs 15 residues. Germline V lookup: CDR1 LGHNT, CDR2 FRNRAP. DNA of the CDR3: TGTGCTAGTGGCACGGGGACGGCTAGTGAGGATACGCAGTATTTT. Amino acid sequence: CASGTGTASEDTQYF.

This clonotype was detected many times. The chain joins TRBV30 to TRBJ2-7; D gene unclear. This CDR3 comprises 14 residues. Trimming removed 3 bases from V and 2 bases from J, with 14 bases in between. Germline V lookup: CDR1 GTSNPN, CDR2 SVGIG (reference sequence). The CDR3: CAWRAGVRTYEQYF. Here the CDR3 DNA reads TGTGCCTGGAGGGCAGGTGTGAGGACCTACGAGCAGTACTTC. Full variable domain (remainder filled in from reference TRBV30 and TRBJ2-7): SQTIHQWPATLVQPVGSPLSLECTVEGTSNPNLYWYRQAAGRGLQLLFYSVGIGQISSEVPQNLSASRPQDRQFILSSKKLLLSDSGFYLCAWRAGVRTYEQYFGPGTRLTVT.

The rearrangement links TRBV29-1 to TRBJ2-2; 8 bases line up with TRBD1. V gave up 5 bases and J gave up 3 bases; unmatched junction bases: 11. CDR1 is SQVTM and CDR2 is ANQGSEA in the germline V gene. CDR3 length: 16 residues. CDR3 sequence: CSVSRDRPPDTGELFF. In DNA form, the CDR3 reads TGCAGCGTTTCCCGGGACAGGCCGCCGGACACCGGGGAGCTGTTTTTT.

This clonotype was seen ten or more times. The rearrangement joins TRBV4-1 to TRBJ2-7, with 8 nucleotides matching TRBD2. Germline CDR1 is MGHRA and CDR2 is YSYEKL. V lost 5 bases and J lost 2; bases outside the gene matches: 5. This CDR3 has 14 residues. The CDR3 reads CASSSAGGAYEQYF. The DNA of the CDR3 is TGCGCCAGCAGCTCTGCGGGGGGCGCCTACGAGCAGTACTTC.

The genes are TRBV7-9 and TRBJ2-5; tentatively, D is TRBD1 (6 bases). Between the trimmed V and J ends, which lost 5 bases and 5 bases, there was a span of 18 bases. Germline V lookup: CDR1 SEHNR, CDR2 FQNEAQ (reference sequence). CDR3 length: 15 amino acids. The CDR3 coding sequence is TGTGCCAGCAGCCCGGGACACCTACTCAGGGAGACCCAGTACTTC. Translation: CASSPGHLLRETQYF.

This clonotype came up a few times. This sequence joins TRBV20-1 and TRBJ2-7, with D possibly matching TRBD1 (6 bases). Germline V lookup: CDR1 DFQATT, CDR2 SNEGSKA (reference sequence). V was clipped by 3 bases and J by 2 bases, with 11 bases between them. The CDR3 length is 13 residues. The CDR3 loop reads CSASWTATYEQYF. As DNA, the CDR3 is TGCAGTGCTAGTTGGACAGCCACCTACGAGCAGTACTTC.

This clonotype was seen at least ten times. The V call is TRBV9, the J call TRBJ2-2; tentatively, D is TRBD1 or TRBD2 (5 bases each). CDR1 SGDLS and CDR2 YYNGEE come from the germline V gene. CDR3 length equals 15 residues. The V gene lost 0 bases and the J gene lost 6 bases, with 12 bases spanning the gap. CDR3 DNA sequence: TGTGCCAGCAGCGTAGGGGCAGGGACCCCCGGGGAGCTGTTTTTT. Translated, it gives CASSVGAGTPGELFF.

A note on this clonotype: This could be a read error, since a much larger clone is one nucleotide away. The CDR3 loop is CAGSFAGAPYEQYF. The CDR3 DNA sequence: TGTGCCGGCAGCTTCGCGGGGGCACCTTACGAGCAGTACTTC. This rearrangement joins TRBV6-2 or TRBV6-3 to TRBJ2-7; D perhaps matches TRBD2 (7 bases). The CDR3 is 14 residues long. CDR1 is MNHEY and CDR2 is SVGEGT in the germline V gene.

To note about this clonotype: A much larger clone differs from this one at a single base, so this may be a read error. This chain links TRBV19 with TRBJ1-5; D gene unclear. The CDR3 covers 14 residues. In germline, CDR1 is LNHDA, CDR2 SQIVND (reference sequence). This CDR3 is CASSIGTSDQPQHF. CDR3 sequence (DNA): TGTGCCAGTAGTATAGGCACTAGCGATCAGCCCCAGCATTTT.

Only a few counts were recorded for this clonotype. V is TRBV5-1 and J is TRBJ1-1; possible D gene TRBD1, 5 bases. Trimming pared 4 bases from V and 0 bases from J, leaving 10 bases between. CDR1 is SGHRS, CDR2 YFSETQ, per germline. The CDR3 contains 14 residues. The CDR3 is CASSTDSVNTEAFF. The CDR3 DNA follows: TGCGCCAGCAGCACTGACAGTGTGAACACTGAAGCTTTCTTT.

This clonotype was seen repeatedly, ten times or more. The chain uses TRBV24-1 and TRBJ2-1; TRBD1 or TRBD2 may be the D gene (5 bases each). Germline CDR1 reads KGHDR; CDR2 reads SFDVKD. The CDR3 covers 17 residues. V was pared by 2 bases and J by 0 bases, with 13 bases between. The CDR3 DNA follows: TGTGCCACCAGTGATTCCCTGGGACGCCACTCCTACAATGAGCAGTTCTTC. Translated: CATSDSLGRHSYNEQFF.

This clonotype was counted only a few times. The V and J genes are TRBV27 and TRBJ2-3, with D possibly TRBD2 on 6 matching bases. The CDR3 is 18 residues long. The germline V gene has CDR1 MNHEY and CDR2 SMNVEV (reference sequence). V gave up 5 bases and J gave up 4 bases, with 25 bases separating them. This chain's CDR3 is CASSTPPLTGVGSDTQYF. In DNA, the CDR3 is TGTGCCAGCAGTACCCCCCCCCTTACGGGAGTCGGTTCAGATACGCAGTATTTT.

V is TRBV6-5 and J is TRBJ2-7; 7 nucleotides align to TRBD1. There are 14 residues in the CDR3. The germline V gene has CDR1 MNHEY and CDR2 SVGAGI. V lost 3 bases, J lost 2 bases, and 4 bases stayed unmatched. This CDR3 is CASSYVTGTYEQYF. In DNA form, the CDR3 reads TGTGCCAGCAGTTATGTGACAGGGACCTACGAGCAGTACTTC.

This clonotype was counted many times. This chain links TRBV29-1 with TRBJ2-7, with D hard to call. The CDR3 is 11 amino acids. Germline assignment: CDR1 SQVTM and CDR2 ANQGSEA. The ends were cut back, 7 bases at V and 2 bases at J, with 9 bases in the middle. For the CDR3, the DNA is TGCAGCGCCGGCACCACCTACGAGCAGTACTTC. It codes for CSAGTTYEQYF.

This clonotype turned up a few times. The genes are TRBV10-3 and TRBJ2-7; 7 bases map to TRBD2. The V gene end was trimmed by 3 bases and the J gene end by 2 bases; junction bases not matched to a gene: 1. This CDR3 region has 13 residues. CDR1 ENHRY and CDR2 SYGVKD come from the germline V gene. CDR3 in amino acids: CAISDGGAYEQYF. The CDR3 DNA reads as TGTGCCATCAGTGATGGGGGGGCCTACGAGCAGTACTTC.

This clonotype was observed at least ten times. The CDR3 is CSARAYGQGLGGELFF. The DNA of the CDR3 is TGCAGTGCTAGAGCCTACGGACAGGGTTTGGGCGGGGAGCTGTTTTTT. The V gene is TRBV20-1, the J gene TRBJ2-2, with TRBD1 matching 8 bases. V gave up 1 base and J gave up 7 bases; unmatched junction bases: 11. The CDR3 covers 16 residues. The germline CDR1 and CDR2 sequences are DFQATT and SNEGSKA (reference sequence).

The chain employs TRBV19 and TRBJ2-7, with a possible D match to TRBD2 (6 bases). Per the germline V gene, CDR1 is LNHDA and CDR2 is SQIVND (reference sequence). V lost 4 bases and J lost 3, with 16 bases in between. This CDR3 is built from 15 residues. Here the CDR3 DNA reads TGTGCCAGTAGTACCACGGGACTCCCGAACTACGAGCAGTACTTC. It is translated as CASSTTGLPNYEQYF.

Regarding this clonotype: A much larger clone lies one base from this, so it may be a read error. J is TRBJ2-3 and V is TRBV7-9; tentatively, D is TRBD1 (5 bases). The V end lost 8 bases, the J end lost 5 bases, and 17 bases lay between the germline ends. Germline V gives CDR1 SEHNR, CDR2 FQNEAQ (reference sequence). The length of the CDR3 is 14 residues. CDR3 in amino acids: CASGDSRPGDTQYF. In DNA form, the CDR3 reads TGTGCCAGCGGCGACAGCCGACCCGGAGATACGCAGTATTTT.

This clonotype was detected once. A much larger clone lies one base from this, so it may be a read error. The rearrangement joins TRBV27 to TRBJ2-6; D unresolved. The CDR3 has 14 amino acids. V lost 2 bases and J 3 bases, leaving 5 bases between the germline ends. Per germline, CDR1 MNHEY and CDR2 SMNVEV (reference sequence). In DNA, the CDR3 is TGTGCCAGCAGTTTAACAGATGGGGCCAACGTCCTGACTTTC. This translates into CASSLTDGANVLTF.

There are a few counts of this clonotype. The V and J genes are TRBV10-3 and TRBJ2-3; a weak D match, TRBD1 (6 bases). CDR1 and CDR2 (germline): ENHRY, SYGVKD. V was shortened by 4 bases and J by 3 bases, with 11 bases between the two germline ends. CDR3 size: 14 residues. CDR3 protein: CAISATGSTDTQYF. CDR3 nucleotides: TGTGCCATCAGTGCCACAGGGAGTACAGATACGCAGTATTTT.

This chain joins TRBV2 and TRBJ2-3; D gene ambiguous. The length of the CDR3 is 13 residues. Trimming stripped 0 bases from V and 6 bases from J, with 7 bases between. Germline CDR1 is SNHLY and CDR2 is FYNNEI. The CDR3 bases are TGTGCCAGCAGTGAAGCGGGAAGTGATACGCAGTATTTT. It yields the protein CASSEAGSDTQYF.

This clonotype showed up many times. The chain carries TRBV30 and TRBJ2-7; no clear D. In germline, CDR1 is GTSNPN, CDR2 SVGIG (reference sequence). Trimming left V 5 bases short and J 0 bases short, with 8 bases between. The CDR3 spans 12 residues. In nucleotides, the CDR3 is TGTGCCTGGGAGACTGGCTCCTACGAGCAGTACTTC. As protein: CAWETGSYEQYF.

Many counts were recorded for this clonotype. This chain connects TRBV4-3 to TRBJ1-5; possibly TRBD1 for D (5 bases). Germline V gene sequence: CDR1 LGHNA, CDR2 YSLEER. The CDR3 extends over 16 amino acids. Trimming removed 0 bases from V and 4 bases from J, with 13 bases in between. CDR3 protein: CASSQDWGGRNQPQHF. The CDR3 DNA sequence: TGCGCCAGCAGCCAAGATTGGGGCGGTAGAAATCAGCCCCAGCATTTT.

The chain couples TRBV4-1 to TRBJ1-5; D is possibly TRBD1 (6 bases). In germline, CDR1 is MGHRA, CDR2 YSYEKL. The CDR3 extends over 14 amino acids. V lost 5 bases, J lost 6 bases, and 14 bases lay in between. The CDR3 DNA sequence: TGCGCCAGCAGCTTGGACGGGGGGCTTCAGCCCCAGCATTTT. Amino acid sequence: CASSLDGGLQPQHF.

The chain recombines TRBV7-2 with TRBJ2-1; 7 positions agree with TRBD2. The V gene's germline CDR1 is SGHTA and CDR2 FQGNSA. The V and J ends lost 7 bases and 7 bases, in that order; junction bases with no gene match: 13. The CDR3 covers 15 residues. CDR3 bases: TGTGCCAGCACCCAATGGGACGGGGGGTTTAATGAGCAGTTCTTC. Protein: CASTQWDGGFNEQFF.